What follows are 20 T cell receptor beta chains derived from one specimen sequenced in a study of T-cell memory formation after mild COVID-19. From the 5' RACE reads, TCRdb called clonotypes with MiXCR, one entry per CDR3 protein. The sample records a few hundred thousand distinct CDR3 sequences, 20% to 25% being singletons. Sequenced material: PBMCs or a T cell subset sorted from them (not recorded which). The source is a man aged 18 to 29 who had mild COVID-19 (a few samples of this study predate the infection). Cell type and time point are not known.

A few counts support this clonotype. The gene calls are TRBV27 and TRBJ1-1; TRBD1 is a possible D gene (6 bases). The V gene lost 8 bases and the J gene lost 3 bases, with 19 bases spanning the gap. The V gene's germline CDR1 is MNHEY and CDR2 SMNVEV (reference sequence). The CDR3 sequence is 15 residues long. The CDR3 region has the DNA TGTGCCAGCTACTTCAGGGGTCCCTTATACACTGAAGCTTTCTTT. Amino acid sequence: CASYFRGPLYTEAFF.

This clonotype came up a few times. The CDR3 loop is CASSHRTGVGYEQYF. The DNA for the CDR3 is TGTGCCAGCAGTCACCGGACAGGGGTAGGCTACGAGCAGTACTTC. The chain combines TRBV6-6 with TRBJ2-7; TRBD1 matches 9 bases. V lost 5 bases, J lost 3 bases, and 8 bases stayed unmatched. CDR3 length: 15 residues. Germline values: CDR1 MNHNY, CDR2 SVGAGI (reference sequence).

This clonotype was observed a few times. V usage is TRBV7-2 and J usage is TRBJ2-2, with 13 bases aligning to TRBD2. The germline gives CDR1 SGHTA, CDR2 FQGNSA. CDR3 length equals 16 residues. The V segment lost 4 bases and the J segment 5 bases; nucleotides outside the gene matches: 4. The CDR3, as DNA: TGTGCCAGCAGCTCCGGACTAGCGGGGGAGACCGGGGAGCTGTTTTTT. It codes for CASSSGLAGETGELFF. The complete variable domain, with remaining parts taken from reference TRBV7-2 and TRBJ2-2, reads GAGVSQSPSNKVTEKGKDVELRCDPISGHTALYWYRQSLGQGLEFLIYFQGNSAPDKSGLPSDRFSAERTGGSVSTLTIQRTQQEDSAVYLCASSSGLAGETGELFFGEGSRLTVL.

The genes are TRBV6-2 or TRBV6-3 and TRBJ2-5, with D perhaps TRBD1 or TRBD2 (6 bases each). CDR3 length equals 17 residues. Trimming removed 5 bases from V and 5 bases from J, with 24 bases in between. Germline CDR1 reads MNHEY; CDR2 reads SVGEGT. This chain's CDR3 is CASSPHPRGPGVETQYF. CDR3 sequence (DNA): TGTGCCAGCAGTCCCCATCCCCGGGGGCCGGGGGTTGAGACCCAGTACTTC.

V usage is TRBV7-2 and J usage is TRBJ1-5; D is possibly TRBD1 (5 bases). CDR1 and CDR2 (germline): SGHTA, FQGNSA. The CDR3 has 14 residues. V lost 0 bases, J lost 6 bases, and 9 bases lay in between. DNA for the CDR3: TGTGCCAGCAGCTTAGCGAGGGGCCTTCAGCCCCAGCATTTT. This codes for CASSLARGLQPQHF.

This clonotype has just a few counts. The rearrangement uses TRBV6-5 and TRBJ1-5; 7 bases fit TRBD1. Germline CDR1 reads MNHEY; CDR2 reads SVGAGI. There are 18 residues in the CDR3. After removal of 6 bases from V and 0 bases from J, the junction contained 14 bases not matched to a gene. The CDR3 DNA reads TGTGCCAGCAGCTCACTTCATGGGACAGACCCTAGCAATCAGCCCCAGCATTTT. This codes for CASSSLHGTDPSNQPQHF.

The chain uses TRBV6-2 or TRBV6-3 and TRBJ2-7; no clear D gene. Germline CDR1 is MNHEY and CDR2 is SVGEGT. The CDR3 contains 15 residues. V shed 7 bases and J shed 2 bases, with 18 bases lying between them. The CDR3 region is CASTTRPTTTYEQYF. Written as DNA, the CDR3 is TGTGCCAGCACCACCCGTCCGACCACCACCTACGAGCAGTACTTC.

The chain recombines TRBV12-3 or TRBV12-4 with TRBJ2-6; D remains ambiguous. V was clipped by 10 bases and J by 0 bases, with 7 bases between them. The CDR3 length is 13 residues. As DNA, the CDR3 is TGTGCCACCTCGATCTCTGGGGCCAACGTCCTGACTTTC. Its protein is CATSISGANVLTF.

This clonotype was detected ten times or more. The chain uses TRBV12-3 or TRBV12-4 and TRBJ2-2; no reliable D call. This CDR3 is 13 amino acids long. Trimming pared 6 bases from V and 6 bases from J, leaving 11 bases between. In nucleotides, the CDR3 is TGTGCCAGCAGCCAAGGCGTTGCCGGGGAGCTGTTTTTT. It codes for CASSQGVAGELFF.

The rearrangement links TRBV23-1 to TRBJ2-1; TRBD1 agrees at 7 bases. TRBV23-1 is filed as an ORF, its function uncertain. V shed 4 bases and J 9 bases; nucleotides not matched to a gene: 15. This CDR3 has 16 amino acids. CDR3 coding DNA: TGCGCCAGCAGTCCCCCCCCGGGACAGAGAGCTACTGAGCAGTTCTTC. Protein: CASSPPPGQRATEQFF.

This chain uses TRBV7-9 with TRBJ2-1, with D possibly called TRBD1 or TRBD2 (7 bases each). This CDR3 contains 19 residues. V lost 5 bases and J 0 bases, leaving 23 bases between the germline ends. Germline values: CDR1 SEHNR, CDR2 FQNEAQ (reference sequence). CDR3 residues: CASSPRAGGELSSYNEQFF. The DNA for the CDR3 is TGTGCCAGCAGCCCCCGGGCAGGGGGGGAGTTAAGCTCCTACAATGAGCAGTTCTTC.

This clonotype was counted between two and nine times. The J gene is TRBJ1-1, the V gene TRBV7-8; D ambiguous. Germline CDR1 reads SGHVS; CDR2 reads FQNEAQ. Trimming stripped 5 bases from V and 0 bases from J, with 13 bases between. The CDR3 is 15 residues long. CDR3 region: CASSPREQMNTEAFF. The CDR3 DNA reads TGTGCCAGCAGCCCCCGTGAACAGATGAACACTGAAGCTTTCTTT.

This clonotype was observed many times. J is TRBJ1-1 and V is TRBV30, with D perhaps matching TRBD1 (6 bases). The CDR3 totals 12 residues. Germline V lookup: CDR1 GTSNPN, CDR2 SVGIG (reference sequence). Trimming took 0 bases from V and 10 from J, leaving 12 bases between them. The CDR3 sequence: CAWSVPGGRAFF. The CDR3 DNA reads as TGTGCCTGGAGTGTGCCGGGGGGCCGAGCTTTCTTT.

This clonotype has a handful of counts. The V and J genes are TRBV9 and TRBJ2-1; TRBD1 matches at 10 bases. Germline values: CDR1 SGDLS, CDR2 YYNGEE. Unmatched junction bases numbered 3, after V lost 2 bases and J lost 4 bases. This CDR3 contains 15 residues. The CDR3 loop reads CASSVGQGGYNEQFF. Written as DNA, the CDR3 is TGTGCCAGCAGCGTTGGACAGGGGGGATACAATGAGCAGTTCTTC.

This clonotype has only a few counts. J is TRBJ2-6 and V is TRBV29-1; TRBD1 agrees at 7 bases. The germline gives CDR1 SQVTM, CDR2 ANQGSEA. V gave up 7 bases and J gave up 1 base; unmatched junction bases: 4. The length of the CDR3 is 14 residues. CDR3 nucleotides: TGCAGCGCCCGACAGGGATCTGGGGCCAACGTCCTGACTTTC. Residues: CSARQGSGANVLTF. The full variable domain, rest sourced from reference TRBV29-1 and TRBJ2-6, is SAVISQKPSRDICQRGTSLTIQCQVDSQVTMMFWYRQQPGQSLTLIATANQGSEATYESGFVIDKFPISRPNLTFSTLTVSNMSPEDSSIYLCSARQGSGANVLTFGAGSRLTVL.

In this sample, this clonotype turned up once. The junction differs from germline at one of its ends, possibly a read error. This chain connects TRBV7-2 to TRBJ2-3, with D uncertain. The CDR3 spans 15 residues. CDR1 SGHTA and CDR2 FQGNSA come from the germline V gene. Here the CDR3 reads CSSSTNRATTDTQYF. CDR3 nucleotide sequence: TGTTCCAGCAGCACTAATAGGGCCACGACAGATACGCAGTATTTT.

In this sample, this clonotype turned up a few times. The chain employs TRBV20-1 and TRBJ2-3; 7 nucleotides line up with TRBD1. The CDR3 loop spans 15 amino acids. From germline, CDR1 is DFQATT and CDR2 SNEGSKA (reference sequence). V shed 0 bases and J 4 bases; nucleotides not matched to a gene: 7. CDR3 loop: CSARDRFQGADTQYF. CDR3 nucleotide sequence: TGCAGTGCTAGAGATCGGTTCCAGGGGGCAGATACGCAGTATTTT.

This clonotype has only one observation. V gene TRBV15 combines with J gene TRBJ2-5; 9 nucleotides align to TRBD1. The germline gives CDR1 LNHNV, CDR2 YYDKDF (reference sequence). V was pared by 9 bases and J by 1 base, with 6 bases of the junction left unmatched. The CDR3 totals 14 residues. CDR3 protein: CATATTGGQETQYF. The CDR3 DNA sequence: TGTGCCACAGCGACGACAGGGGGCCAAGAGACCCAGTACTTC.

This chain uses TRBV29-1 with TRBJ2-3; D possibly corresponds to TRBD1 (5 bases). V dropped 1 base and J dropped 3 bases, with 5 bases sitting between them. The length of the CDR3 is 12 residues. Germline V gene data show CDR1 as SQVTM and CDR2 as ANQGSEA. For the CDR3, the DNA is TGCAGCGTTGAAGGACAGACAGATACGCAGTATTTT. This sequence encodes CSVEGQTDTQYF.

The rearrangement joins TRBV20-1 to TRBJ2-3; weak D call: TRBD1 (6 bases). V dropped 5 bases and J dropped 7 bases, with 10 bases sitting between them. The CDR3 has 11 residues. Looked up from germline, CDR1 is DFQATT and CDR2 is SNEGSKA (reference sequence). The CDR3 here is CSASDRYTQYF. The CDR3 DNA follows: TGCAGTGCTTCGGACAGATATACGCAGTATTTT.